The 32 T cell receptor beta chains below all came from one sample that was sequenced in a study of T cell repertoires in cytomegalovirus infection. TCRdb fed the reads into MiXCR, producing one record per CDR3 protein. The repertoire holds about 210,000 distinct CDR3 sequences, with 6% to 8% as singletons. The sequenced sample consisted of PBMCs. These receptors originate from a human donor in good health (CMV status not recorded). Some clones in this sample may be carry-over from other donors' samples.

This clonotype has only a few counts. This CDR3 reads CSAYASGTDTQYF. In DNA form, the CDR3 reads TGCAGTGCGTATGCTAGCGGCACAGATACGCAGTATTTT. The rearrangement joins TRBV20-1 to TRBJ2-3, with D possibly matching TRBD2 (6 bases). Germline values: CDR1 DFQATT, CDR2 SNEGSKA (reference sequence). V lost 6 bases and J 1 base, leaving 11 bases between the germline ends. The CDR3 has 13 residues.

This clonotype showed up many times. V is TRBV7-2 and J is TRBJ1-2; a weak D match, TRBD1 (5 bases). V was shortened by 1 base and J by 5 bases, with 11 bases between the two germline ends. This CDR3 contains 14 residues. The germline V gene has CDR1 SGHTA and CDR2 FQGNSA. The CDR3 DNA reads TGTGCCAGCAGCTTAGGGGGCAGCGGGTATGGCTACACCTTC. As protein: CASSLGGSGYGYTF.

This clonotype appeared many times. V usage is TRBV6-2 or TRBV6-3 and J usage is TRBJ2-1, with no clear D. CDR3 length equals 16 residues. CDR1 is MNHEY, CDR2 SVGEGT, per germline. With 5 bases removed from V and 6 bases from J, the gap between germline ends came to 20 bases. The CDR3 loop reads CASSLSTSRAPNEQFF. The CDR3 nucleotides are TGTGCCAGCAGTCTGTCCACTTCTCGGGCGCCCAATGAGCAGTTCTTC.

This clonotype has at least ten counts. The rearrangement joins TRBV7-2 to TRBJ2-7; D unresolved. Germline V gene data show CDR1 as SGHTA and CDR2 as FQGNSA. V was trimmed by 1 base and J by 1 base, leaving 8 bases between them. The CDR3 loop spans 14 amino acids. CDR3 DNA sequence: TGTGCCAGCAGCTTAGTTCCCTCATCCTACGAGCAGTACTTC. It translates to CASSLVPSSYEQYF.

This clonotype has only a few counts. The chain combines TRBV20-1 with TRBJ2-4; D is uncertain. This CDR3 has 13 residues. The V gene lost 4 bases and the J gene lost 7 bases, with 14 bases spanning the gap. Germline-derived CDR1 and CDR2 are DFQATT and SNEGSKA (reference sequence). The CDR3 DNA is TGCAGTGCTAAGCCCTTCCTCATGAACATTCAGTACTTC. It yields the protein CSAKPFLMNIQYF.

This clonotype was found many times. This chain uses TRBV6-5 with TRBJ2-3; D unresolved. The CDR3 is 14 amino acids. Trimming stripped 6 bases from V and 0 bases from J, with 10 bases between. CDR1 and CDR2 from the germline V gene are MNHEY and SVGAGI. The CDR3, as DNA: TGTGCCAGCAGCTTAGCTACTAGCACAGATACGCAGTATTTT. The encoded protein is CASSLATSTDTQYF.

In its sample, this clonotype was seen many times. V gene TRBV19 combines with J gene TRBJ1-2, with TRBD1 as a possible D gene (6 bases). Trimming removed 8 bases at V and 8 bases at J, with 9 bases between. Germline CDR1 reads LNHDA; CDR2 reads SQIVND (reference sequence). This CDR3 contains 10 residues. CDR3 DNA: TGTGCCAGTCAGGGGAACGGCTACACCTTC. The encoded protein is CASQGNGYTF.

The chain uses TRBV5-4 and TRBJ2-3; 11 positions agree with TRBD2. The germline V gene encodes CDR1 SGHNT and CDR2 YYREEE (reference sequence). Germline trimming cut 3 bases from V and 6 bases from J; bases unmatched to any gene: 6. The CDR3 length is 15 residues. CDR3 sequence: CASSSPSGGWDTQYF. The CDR3 DNA is TGTGCCAGCAGCTCCCCTAGCGGGGGGTGGGATACGCAGTATTTT.

Ten or more counts support this clonotype. This chain joins TRBV5-1 and TRBJ2-5; no definite D call. CDR1 and CDR2 (germline): SGHRS, YFSETQ. V gave up 0 bases and J gave up 2 bases, with 20 bases separating them. The CDR3 spans 18 residues. Here the CDR3 DNA reads TGCGCCAGCAGCTTGGGCCCAGTGAGTGTGGCCTTTCAAGAGACCCAGTACTTC. Translating it yields CASSLGPVSVAFQETQYF.

This clonotype was observed many times. V is TRBV6-1 and J is TRBJ2-7, with D possibly TRBD1 on 6 matching bases. The CDR3 contains 14 residues. Germline V lookup: CDR1 MNHNS, CDR2 SASEGT. Trimming removed 4 bases from V and 4 bases from J, with 14 bases in between. This CDR3 reads CASSALTGIYEQYF. DNA of the CDR3: TGTGCCAGCAGTGCTTTGACAGGAATTTACGAGCAGTACTTC.

At least ten counts were recorded for this clonotype. The chain has TRBV20-1 and TRBJ1-2; TRBD1 is a possible D gene (5 bases). The CDR3 length is 15 residues. Trimming shortened V by 1 base and J by 1 base, and 13 bases separated the two germline ends. Looked up from germline, CDR1 is DFQATT and CDR2 is SNEGSKA (reference sequence). CDR3 sequence (DNA): TGCAGTGCTAGAGGGGGCCATCACTTTAACTATGGCTACACCTTC. Amino acids: CSARGGHHFNYGYTF.

This clonotype was observed many times. The rearrangement links TRBV7-2 to TRBJ1-2; D gene unclear. The germline V and J ends were trimmed by 5 bases and 4 bases, with 14 bases remaining between them. The CDR3 loop spans 14 amino acids. CDR1 is SGHTA and CDR2 is FQGNSA in the germline V gene. CDR3 coding DNA: TGTGCCAGCAGCCGTCGGAGAATTGGCTATGGCTACACCTTC. Translating gives CASSRRRIGYGYTF.

Ten or more counts support this clonotype. The rearrangement links TRBV6-5 to TRBJ2-2, with D perhaps TRBD2 (6 bases). CDR1 is MNHEY and CDR2 is SVGAGI in the germline V gene. Trimming took off 4 bases at V and 13 bases at J, with 16 bases between the two ends. The CDR3 consists of 13 residues. The CDR3 DNA reads as TGTGCCAGCAGTTCAACCTTTTCAGCGGGGCTGTTTTTT. Residues: CASSSTFSAGLFF.

This CDR3 reads CSASTPGGSTEAFF. The CDR3 DNA reads TGCAGTGCTTCCACGCCGGGGGGAAGCACTGAAGCTTTCTTT. The V call is TRBV20-1, the J call TRBJ1-1; D possibly corresponds to TRBD1 (5 bases). CDR1 DFQATT and CDR2 SNEGSKA come from the germline V gene (reference sequence). V gave up 5 bases and J gave up 4 bases, with 17 bases separating them. The CDR3 runs 14 residues.

This clonotype occurred many times. V usage is TRBV28 and J usage is TRBJ2-7; D call uncertain. The germline V gene encodes CDR1 MDHEN and CDR2 SYDVKM. The CDR3 is 13 residues long. Between the trimmed V and J ends, which lost 2 bases and 4 bases, there was a span of 9 bases. The CDR3, as DNA: TGTGCCAGCAGTTTAAGCCTGGTTTACGAGCAGTACTTC. Encoded protein: CASSLSLVYEQYF.

This clonotype was seen ten or more times. The chain is built from TRBV25-1 and TRBJ1-2; perhaps TRBD1 as D (5 bases). The V end was cut by 10 bases, the J end by 7 bases, with 16 bases between. Germline lookup yields CDR1 MGHDK and CDR2 SYGVNS. The CDR3 spans 12 residues. The CDR3 DNA follows: TGTGCCACCCTGGGGCACGTAGCTGGCTACACCTTC. This sequence encodes CATLGHVAGYTF.

The table lists this clonotype with many counts. The CDR3 loop is CASSPDRGGTEAFF. In DNA form, the CDR3 reads TGTGCCAGCAGCCCTGACAGGGGTGGAACTGAAGCTTTCTTT. The chain uses TRBV25-1 and TRBJ1-1; 8 nucleotides align to TRBD1. The ends lost 6 bases at V and 5 bases at J; junction bases unmatched: 8. The CDR3 sequence is 14 residues long. The V gene's germline CDR1 is MGHDK and CDR2 SYGVNS. The whole variable domain, remainder taken from reference TRBV25-1 and TRBJ1-1, is EADIYQTPRYLVIGTGKKITLECSQTMGHDKMYWYQQDPGMELHLIHYSYGVNSTEKGDLSSESTVSRIRTEHFPLTLESARPSHTSQYLCASSPDRGGTEAFFGQGTRLTVV.

Ten or more counts support this clonotype. J is TRBJ1-1 and V is TRBV7-8; D may be TRBD1 (5 bases). The ends were cut back, 2 bases at V and 1 base at J, with 17 bases in the middle. The CDR3 runs 17 residues. Looked up from germline, CDR1 is SGHVS and CDR2 is FQNEAQ. The CDR3 coding sequence is TGTGCCAGCAGCTTAACCCGAGAGGGACCTTCGAACACTGAAGCTTTCTTT. The encoded protein is CASSLTREGPSNTEAFF.

This clonotype was detected many times. CDR3 nucleotide sequence: TGTGCCAGCAGCTTAGCCTCAGGGGTTGGCTACACCTTC. Its protein is CASSLASGVGYTF. This chain connects TRBV7-2 to TRBJ1-2; a possible D gene is TRBD1 (6 bases). The germline CDR1 and CDR2 sequences are SGHTA and FQGNSA. V lost 0 bases to trimming and J lost 7 bases, with 9 bases between them. The CDR3 contains 13 residues.

This clonotype was seen at least ten times. V is TRBV18 and J is TRBJ2-1, with TRBD2 identical over 7 bases. After removal of 0 bases from V and 2 bases from J, the junction contained 1 base not matched to a gene. The CDR3 contains 15 residues. Germline CDR1 and CDR2: KGHSH and LQKENI. The CDR3 protein is CASSPPSGAYNEQFF. CDR3 in DNA: TGTGCCAGCTCACCACCGAGCGGGGCCTACAATGAGCAGTTCTTC.

This clonotype was seen ten or more times. The rearrangement uses TRBV29-1 and TRBJ2-3; unclear D gene. Germline assignment: CDR1 SQVTM and CDR2 ANQGSEA. This CDR3 spans 15 amino acids. The CDR3 nucleotides are TGCGAAGAAAAACGATGCCGTAAAGGGACAGATACGCAGTATTTT. This codes for CEEKRCRKGTDTQYF.

The chain carries TRBV12-3 or TRBV12-4 and TRBJ1-5; D might be TRBD1 (5 bases). Trimming cost V 6 bases and J 3 bases, with 18 bases left between them. The CDR3 loop spans 16 amino acids. The CDR3 protein is CASSHSGAAFNQPQHF. In DNA form, the CDR3 reads TGTGCCAGCAGCCACTCTGGGGCAGCTTTCAATCAGCCCCAGCATTTT.

This clonotype was seen at least ten times. The chain is built from TRBV7-8 and TRBJ1-1, with D uncertain. Germline CDR1 is SGHVS and CDR2 is FQNEAQ. Trimming removed 2 bases at V and 0 bases at J, with 10 bases between. The CDR3 is 15 residues long. CDR3 residues: CASSLKTRLNTEAFF. The CDR3 coding sequence is TGTGCCAGCAGCTTAAAAACGAGGCTGAACACTGAAGCTTTCTTT.

This clonotype showed up many times. The chain has TRBV10-3 and TRBJ2-7; the D is unclear. Germline V gene data show CDR1 as ENHRY and CDR2 as SYGVKD. V lost 5 bases and J 2 bases, leaving 13 bases between the germline ends. This CDR3 is built from 14 residues. The CDR3 loop reads CAISFAAAAYEQYF. The CDR3 DNA reads as TGTGCCATCAGTTTCGCCGCGGCTGCCTACGAGCAGTACTTC.

The chain's CDR3 is CATSSVASGYYGYTF. The CDR3 coding sequence is TGTGCCACCAGCTCAGTCGCTTCGGGCTACTATGGCTACACCTTC. The chain combines TRBV15 with TRBJ1-2; D is undetermined. V lost 5 bases and J 3 bases, leaving 16 bases between the germline ends. Per the germline V gene, CDR1 is LNHNV and CDR2 is YYDKDF (reference sequence). The CDR3 covers 15 residues.

This clonotype came up many times. The chain couples TRBV7-2 to TRBJ1-2; D possibly corresponds to TRBD1 (6 bases). CDR1 and CDR2 from the germline V gene are SGHTA and FQGNSA. This CDR3 has 18 residues. Trimming cost V 5 bases and J 1 base, with 23 bases left between them. CDR3 nucleotides: TGTGCCAGCAGCAAGGCCATCACAGGGTTGGCGCTTAACTATGGCTACACCTTC. Translation gives CASSKAITGLALNYGYTF.

This clonotype was seen only a few times. The CDR3 region is CSAGTSVDYEQYF. The CDR3 DNA is TGCAGTGCTGGGACTAGCGTGGACTACGAGCAGTACTTC. The genes are TRBV20-1 and TRBJ2-7; 10 bases agree with TRBD2. Germline CDR1 is DFQATT and CDR2 is SNEGSKA (reference sequence). V was clipped by 5 bases and J by 3 bases; unmatched bases: 4. The CDR3 consists of 13 residues.

A few counts support this clonotype. V usage is TRBV5-6 and J usage is TRBJ1-1; no firm D call. The germline gives CDR1 SGHDT, CDR2 YYEEEE. The CDR3 spans 15 residues. Between the trimmed V and J ends, which lost 6 bases and 0 bases, there was a span of 15 bases. CDR3 nucleotide sequence: TGTGCCAGCACCGAACTGAGACCTATGAACACTGAAGCTTTCTTT. Encoded protein: CASTELRPMNTEAFF.

This clonotype was seen many times. The chain couples TRBV7-2 to TRBJ1-2; possibly TRBD1 for D (5 bases). CDR1 and CDR2 from the germline V gene are SGHTA and FQGNSA. CDR3 length equals 14 residues. V was clipped by 5 bases and J by 3 bases, with 13 bases between them. CDR3 sequence: CASSQSGTDYGYTF. The CDR3, as DNA: TGTGCCAGCAGCCAATCCGGGACCGACTATGGCTACACCTTC.

This clonotype came up many times. The chain uses TRBV7-2 and TRBJ1-6, with TRBD1 as a possible D gene (5 bases). The V end lost 2 bases, the J end lost 14 bases, and 25 bases lay between the germline ends. This CDR3 comprises 17 residues. Germline CDR1 SGHTA, CDR2 FQGNSA. Here the CDR3 reads CASSLRGQFGYSGSLHF. CDR3 nucleotide sequence: TGTGCCAGCAGCTTAAGGGGTCAGTTCGGGTACAGTGGATCCCTCCACTTT.

The sample holds many counts of this clonotype. The chain employs TRBV20-1 and TRBJ1-1; weak D call: TRBD1 (5 bases). This CDR3 has 15 amino acids. CDR1 is DFQATT and CDR2 is SNEGSKA in the germline V gene (reference sequence). Trimming removed 2 bases from V and 3 bases from J, with 16 bases in between. The chain's CDR3 is CSARWRRGADTEAFF. The CDR3 bases are TGCAGTGCTAGATGGAGAAGAGGGGCGGACACTGAAGCTTTCTTT.

This clonotype has a handful of counts. The CDR3, as DNA: TGTGCCAGCAGTCCACGAGGGTCCTACTCCTACGAGCAGTACTTC. It translates to CASSPRGSYSYEQYF. The chain joins TRBV28 to TRBJ2-7, with TRBD2 as a possible D gene (5 bases). Germline CDR1 MDHEN, CDR2 SYDVKM. The CDR3 is 15 residues long. The V end lost 5 bases, the J end lost 0 bases, and 14 bases lay between the germline ends.